The count of the clone carrying this T cell receptor (beta chain) is one. Its antigen is as yet unknown. CD45RO-negative CD8 cells positively selected for CCR7 made up the naive population, which excluded terminally differentiated effector memory CD45RA+ cells. The CDR3 is 13 residues long. Germline V gene data show CDR1 as SGHRS and CDR2 as YFSETQ. The V and J ends lost 4 bases and 2 bases respectively, with 6 bases between them. These data belong to a study of shared clonotypes between healthy human individuals. Findings and caveats of the study: Some naive CD4 clonotypes, roughly 5%, turned up in common across a few donors.

Assay runs were performed at deep level. Clones were read by immunoSEQ multiplex PCR, and TCRdb kept only the in-frame ones, dropping some. The repertoire holds around 560,000 clones, about 95% seen once, with approximately 0.11% in the top ten. The clonotype comes from a woman in her thirties in good health. This chain uses TRBV5-1 with TRBJ2-2; D remains ambiguous. Sequencing was carried out using naive CD8+ T cells sorted from blood. The CDR3 spells CASSGYNTGELFF. In DNA form, the CDR3 reads TGCGCCAGCAGCGGGTACAACACCGGGGAGCTGTTTTTT.